This T cell receptor beta chain was sequenced in a study of cytomegalovirus exposure and HLA in healthy donors. Study details: In an early release, HLA-typed donors contributed 77 million or so unique TCR sequences. The study's findings and limits: Beyond CMV serostatus, there was no information to go on about immune exposure. Common viral pathogens (according to a later analysis) appeared linked to several of the most significant clusters.

The germline V gene has CDR1 LNHNV and CDR2 YYDKDF (reference sequence). This CDR3 spans 17 amino acids. Trimming shortened V by 1 base and J by 0 bases, and 10 bases separated the two germline ends. PCR used 60 Vbeta primers and 13 Jbeta primers. Original processing methods: Tens of millions of unique TCR beta chains, around 10 million of them shared, were counted by a later analysis. The assay was immunoSEQ multiplex PCR, and TCRdb's table has in-frame clones only and misses some. The DNA gave D and trimming, while V, J and clone size come from that table. The repertoire holds over 110,000 clones, 79% seen once, with approximately 0.97% in the top ten. Turning to this clone: Its antigen is unknown.

The chain has TRBV15 and TRBJ1-6; D is ambiguous. Sequencing used PBMCs. The TCR originated in a man younger than 35 in good health and CMV-seronegative. CDR3 DNA: TGTGCCACCAGCAGAGTGGCGCGGAGCTCCTATAATTCACCCCTCCACTTT. Translating gives CATSRVARSSYNSPLHF.